Sequencing of this TCR beta chain was carried out in a study of T cell responses to AZD1222 COVID-19 vaccine. Repertoires were generated with immunoSEQ multiplex PCR, while TCRdb's copy carries only in-frame clones and drops some. Of some 140,000 clones listed, roughly 90% are singletons. Points on this clone: The target antigen is unknown.

Findings and limits, study-wide: In a largely white British group with more females than males, clonal diversity was possibly underestimated.

This CDR3 is built from 14 residues. Trimming took 3 bases from V and 0 from J, leaving 7 bases between them. CDR1 and CDR2 from the germline V gene are MDHEN and SYDVKM. This specimen was peripheral blood, taken on day 0 of AZD1222 vaccination. This sequence originates from an adult in good health. This chain uses TRBV28 with TRBJ2-3, with D unclear. The CDR3 region is CASSLGVSTDTQYF. CDR3 nucleotides: TGTGCCAGCAGTTTGGGCGTTAGCACAGATACGCAGTATTTT.